One and the same sample provided the 19 T cell receptor beta chains below, sequenced in a study of cytomegalovirus exposure and HLA in healthy donors. PCR primers comprised 60 Vbeta and 13 Jbeta primers. TCRdb keeps only in-frame clones here, not all; method: immunoSEQ multiplex PCR. The profile covers 150,000 to 200,000 clones, with around 75% appearing a single time and roughly 1.5% taken by the ten largest. Sample: PBMCs. These receptors all stem from a woman between 45 and 65 years old in good health and CMV-seronegative.

The rearrangement links TRBV2 to TRBJ2-1; no clear D gene. V was shortened by 5 bases and J by 4 bases, with 9 bases between the two germline ends. This CDR3 spans 13 amino acids. Germline V gene lookup returns CDR1 SNHLY and CDR2 FYNNEI. CDR3 protein: CASSQTAYNEQFF. The CDR3 bases are TGTGCCAGCAGTCAAACAGCTTACAATGAGCAGTTCTTC.

The J gene is TRBJ2-7, the V gene TRBV13; 11 nucleotides align to TRBD1. The J segment lost 4 bases and the V segment lost 6 bases, leaving 14 bases of the junction unmatched. The CDR3 totals 17 residues. Looked up from germline, CDR1 is PRHDT and CDR2 is FYEKMQ (reference sequence). CDR3 amino acids: CASSLYGQGANAYEQYF. The CDR3 DNA reads as TGTGCCAGCAGTCTCTACGGACAGGGGGCGAACGCGTACGAGCAGTACTTC.

The rearrangement uses TRBV5-1 and TRBJ2-1; 8 nucleotides line up with TRBD1. Germline CDR1 and CDR2: SGHRS and YFSETQ. The V gene end was trimmed by 0 bases and the J gene end by 8 bases; junction bases not matched to a gene: 7. This CDR3 has 15 amino acids. CDR3 DNA sequence: TGCGCCAGCAGCTTGGCGGGACAGGTGGTCGATGAGCAGTTCTTC. As protein: CASSLAGQVVDEQFF.

The V gene is TRBV7-9, the J gene TRBJ2-5; 7 nucleotides align to TRBD1. With V trimmed by 8 bases and J by 6 bases, 6 bases remained unmatched. CDR1 and CDR2 (germline): SEHNR, FQNEAQ (reference sequence). The CDR3 spans 12 residues. CDR3 amino acids: CASALGQKTQYF. The CDR3 DNA sequence: TGTGCCAGCGCCTTGGGACAGAAGACCCAGTACTTC. Drawing the rest from reference TRBV7-9 and TRBJ2-5, the complete variable domain is DTGVSQNPRHKITKRGQNVTFRCDPISEHNRLYWYRQTLGQGPEFLTYFQNEAQLEKSRLLSDRFSAERPKGSFSTLEIQRTEQGDSAMYLCASALGQKTQYFGPGTRLLVL.

CDR3 in amino acids: CASSSGTSGDNEQFF. The DNA for the CDR3 is TGTGCCAGCTCTTCCGGGACTAGCGGCGACAATGAGCAGTTCTTC. V is TRBV6-1 and J is TRBJ2-1, with 11 bases lining up with TRBD2. This CDR3 has 15 amino acids. CDR1 MNHNS and CDR2 SASEGT come from the germline V gene. Trimming took 8 bases from V and 5 from J; bases not matched to a gene: 8.

The chain is built from TRBV5-4 and TRBJ2-7; TRBD1 aligns across 9 bases. The CDR3 contains 15 residues. With V trimmed by 5 bases and J by 4 bases, 10 bases remained unmatched. Germline V gene data show CDR1 as SGHNT and CDR2 as YYREEE (reference sequence). Here the CDR3 reads CASRRGQGNIYEQYF. In DNA form, the CDR3 reads TGTGCCAGCAGACGTGGACAGGGGAATATATACGAGCAGTACTTC.

The CDR3 DNA follows: TGTGCCACCAGCAAAGATTTACCCGGGGTTTCCTACGAGCAGTACTTC. Translated: CATSKDLPGVSYEQYF. The chain uses TRBV15 and TRBJ2-7; TRBD2 might be the D (5 bases). The CDR3 sequence is 16 residues long. Germline-derived CDR1 and CDR2 are LNHNV and YYDKDF (reference sequence). With 4 bases removed from V and 1 base from J, the gap between germline ends came to 17 bases.

CDR3 in DNA: TGTGCCAGTAGAGAGGGGACTCCCCCCCAGCCCCAGCATTTT. Its protein product is CASREGTPPQPQHF. The rearrangement uses TRBV19 and TRBJ1-5, with a possible D match to TRBD1 (5 bases). V lost 6 bases and J lost 7, with 16 bases in between. The CDR3 sequence is 14 residues long. Germline lookup yields CDR1 LNHDA and CDR2 SQIVND (reference sequence).

The chain is built from TRBV14 and TRBJ2-3, with TRBD1 matching 8 bases. Germline V gene data show CDR1 as SGHDN and CDR2 as FVKESK. The CDR3 has 16 residues. The V segment lost 2 bases and the J segment 2 bases; nucleotides outside the gene matches: 6. The CDR3 coding sequence is TGTGCCAGCAGCCAACGGGACAGGATTTCCACAGATACGCAGTATTTT. It is translated as CASSQRDRISTDTQYF.

This chain connects TRBV29-1 to TRBJ1-2, with 9 nucleotides matching TRBD1. Germline CDR1 is SQVTM and CDR2 is ANQGSEA. V trimming: 3 bases; J trimming: 14 bases; junction bases outside the gene matches: 10. The length of the CDR3 is 12 residues. CDR3 amino acids: CSVEGQGLPLTF. The CDR3 DNA reads TGCAGCGTTGAGGGACAGGGCCTTCCTTTAACCTTC. Combining the CDR3 with reference TRBV29-1 and TRBJ1-2 gives the whole variable domain SAVISQKPSRDICQRGTSLTIQCQVDSQVTMMFWYRQQPGQSLTLIATANQGSEATYESGFVIDKFPISRPNLTFSTLTVSNMSPEDSSIYLCSVEGQGLPLTFGSGTRLTVV.

The V gene is TRBV29-1, the J gene TRBJ1-5; D gene ambiguous. Trimming shortened V by 4 bases and J by 2 bases, and 9 bases separated the two germline ends. From germline, CDR1 is SQVTM and CDR2 ANQGSEA. The CDR3 covers 13 residues. The CDR3 sequence is CSVVWGGNQPQHF. CDR3 sequence (DNA): TGCAGCGTTGTATGGGGAGGCAATCAGCCCCAGCATTTT.

A few counts support this clone. V and J are TRBV29-1 and TRBJ2-1; D gene ambiguous. Trimming stripped 8 bases from V and 6 bases from J, with 17 bases between. The CDR3 spans 13 residues. Germline-derived CDR1 and CDR2 are SQVTM and ANQGSEA. CDR3 region: CSSQVPPGNEQFF. DNA for the CDR3: TGCAGCTCACAAGTCCCCCCTGGCAATGAGCAGTTCTTC.

The chain is built from TRBV27 and TRBJ1-1, with D unclear. The CDR3 has 16 residues. CDR1 and CDR2 (germline): MNHEY, SMNVEV (reference sequence). The V end lost 0 bases, the J end lost 1 base, and 12 bases lay between the germline ends. Written as DNA, the CDR3 is TGTGCCAGCAGTTTATCAATGTCGGTTAAGAACACTGAAGCTTTCTTT. This encodes CASSLSMSVKNTEAFF.

This clone has a handful of counts. The gene calls are TRBV6-5 and TRBJ2-7; the D gene is possibly TRBD2 (6 bases). V shed 5 bases and J shed 4 bases, with 18 bases lying between them. Per the germline V gene, CDR1 is MNHEY and CDR2 is SVGAGI. The CDR3 consists of 15 residues. This chain's CDR3 is CASSPLMGLSYEQYF. CDR3 in DNA: TGTGCCAGCAGTCCCCTAATGGGACTTTCGTACGAGCAGTACTTC.

The chain carries TRBV6-1 and TRBJ2-7; TRBD1 is a possible D gene (5 bases). The CDR3 spans 12 residues. Germline V gene data show CDR1 as MNHNS and CDR2 as SASEGT. V was pared by 6 bases and J by 6 bases, with 12 bases between. The CDR3: CASSLAGREQYF. CDR3 bases: TGTGCCAGCAGCTTGGCAGGGCGCGAGCAGTACTTC.

V gene TRBV7-6 combines with J gene TRBJ1-5, with a tentative D call TRBD1 (6 bases). CDR1 and CDR2 from the germline V gene are SGHVS and FNYEAQ. V was pared by 5 bases and J by 3 bases, with 14 bases between. CDR3 length: 15 residues. As DNA, the CDR3 is TGTGCCAGCAGCCAACAGGGTTTGGACAATCAGCCCCAGCATTTT. It codes for CASSQQGLDNQPQHF.

This clone turned up a few times. V is TRBV13 and J is TRBJ1-5; 8 bases map to TRBD1. The ends lost 5 bases at V and 2 bases at J; junction bases unmatched: 5. The V gene's germline CDR1 is PRHDT and CDR2 FYEKMQ (reference sequence). The CDR3 is 15 residues long. CDR3 loop: CASSRTGMGNQPQHF. CDR3 in DNA: TGTGCCAGCAGCCGGACAGGGATGGGCAATCAGCCCCAGCATTTT. Based on the CDR3 plus reference TRBV13 and TRBJ1-5, the full variable domain is AAGVIQSPRHLIKEKRETATLKCYPIPRHDTVYWYQQGPGQDPQFLISFYEKMQSDKGSIPDRFSAQQFSDYHSELNMSSLELGDSALYFCASSRTGMGNQPQHFGDGTRLSIL.

This clone was detected a few times. The chain is built from TRBV6-5 and TRBJ1-1, with a possible D match to TRBD1 (5 bases). Germline loops: CDR1 MNHEY, CDR2 SVGAGI. The CDR3 is made up of 15 amino acids. The V end lost 5 bases, the J end lost 5 bases, and 18 bases lay between the germline ends. CDR3 bases: TGTGCCAGCAGTGTGGTGGGGGGGATAGGGACTGAAGCTTTCTTT. Amino acid sequence: CASSVVGGIGTEAFF.

The chain uses TRBV4-1 and TRBJ2-1; TRBD2 matches 7 bases. CDR1 is MGHRA, CDR2 YSYEKL, per germline. The CDR3 extends over 16 amino acids. V was pared by 0 bases and J by 7 bases, with 9 bases of the junction left unmatched. CDR3 DNA sequence: TGCGCCAGCAGCCAAGATCGTGCAGCGGGGAGAAATGAGCAGTTCTTC. Protein product: CASSQDRAAGRNEQFF.